The 26 T cell receptor beta chains given below trace back to one sample, sequenced in a study of early T cells in non-severe SARS-CoV-2 infection (dated by TCRdb to the early 2020s). The library relied on 5' RACE. The instrument given in TCRdb is NextSeq 500. The public reads were reprocessed in TCRdb via fastp at Q25 and MiXCR, keeping in-frame beta chains. Each CDR3 protein appears once, grouped with its most common genes and DNA. The sample table lists under 60,000 distinct CDR3 sequences, approximately 10% of them with a count of one. More than 20% of the sample is in the top ten clones. The sample comprised whole blood. Receptors were obtained from an adult who was a healthcare worker with PCR-confirmed SARS-CoV-2 infection or an uninfected control (not recorded which).

The chain recombines TRBV3-1 with TRBJ1-6; no clear D. V was cut by 3 bases and J by 14 bases, with 8 bases left in between. CDR1 is LGHDT and CDR2 is YNNKEL in the germline V gene (reference sequence). This CDR3 comprises 11 residues. CDR3 nucleotides: TGTGCCAGCAGCCAGGGCAACGCCCTCCACTTT. The encoded protein is CASSQGNALHF.

DNA of the CDR3: TGTGCCAGCTCACCCCTCTCGCGGGAAAATGAGCAGTTCTTC. Protein product: CASSPLSRENEQFF. The gene calls are TRBV18 and TRBJ2-1; TRBD2 is a possible D gene (6 bases). Germline CDR1 KGHSH, CDR2 LQKENI. The CDR3 has 14 residues. Trimming left V 3 bases short and J 7 bases short, with 13 bases between.

V gene TRBV3-1 combines with J gene TRBJ2-1; no definite D call. The CDR3 spans 11 residues. Per the germline V gene, CDR1 is LGHDT and CDR2 is YNNKEL (reference sequence). V lost 6 bases, J lost 10 bases, and 10 bases lay in between. CDR3 in amino acids: CASSHWEEQFF. Written as DNA, the CDR3 is TGTGCCAGCAGTCACTGGGAAGAGCAGTTCTTC.

This sequence joins TRBV4-1 and TRBJ1-2; no reliable D call. The CDR3 runs 13 residues. Germline V gene lookup returns CDR1 MGHRA and CDR2 YSYEKL. Trimming stripped 2 bases from V and 6 bases from J, with 10 bases between. This chain's CDR3 is CASSQSTTNGYTF. CDR3 DNA: TGCGCCAGCAGCCAATCGACCACAAATGGCTACACCTTC.

The rearrangement joins TRBV5-4 to TRBJ2-3; either TRBD1 or TRBD2 may fit D (5 bases each). This CDR3 comprises 13 residues. Trimming stripped 4 bases from V and 6 bases from J, with 12 bases between. Germline lookup yields CDR1 SGHNT and CDR2 YYREEE (reference sequence). The CDR3 region is CASSPGTGDTQYF. The CDR3 bases are TGTGCCAGCAGCCCCGGGACGGGGGATACGCAGTATTTT.

There are many counts of this clonotype. The chain couples TRBV7-3 to TRBJ2-3, with no clear D. V was pared by 0 bases and J by 6 bases, with 10 bases between. Germline CDR1 reads SGHTA; CDR2 reads FQGTGA. This CDR3 has 14 amino acids. The DNA of the CDR3 is TGTGCCAGCAGCTTAACGGGCAGCGCTGATACGCAGTATTTT. It codes for CASSLTGSADTQYF.

This clonotype appeared many times. The genes are TRBV12-3 or TRBV12-4 and TRBJ1-4; 9 nucleotides match TRBD1. The J segment lost 6 bases and the V segment lost 6 bases, leaving 11 bases of the junction unmatched. The CDR3 is made up of 16 amino acids. CDR3 in amino acids: CASSLGPGQGDEKLFF. The DNA for the CDR3 is TGTGCCAGCAGCCTGGGACCGGGACAGGGCGATGAAAAACTGTTTTTT.

This clonotype was picked up many times. The chain is built from TRBV20-1 and TRBJ2-1, with a tentative D call TRBD1 (6 bases). Germline CDR1 DFQATT, CDR2 SNEGSKA (reference sequence). The CDR3 runs to 15 residues. Trimming stripped 1 base from V and 2 bases from J, with 12 bases between. The CDR3 loop reads CSARVSGAAYNEQFF. The DNA of the CDR3 is TGCAGTGCTAGAGTATCAGGGGCGGCCTACAATGAGCAGTTCTTC.

The rearrangement uses TRBV19 and TRBJ1-2; D is unclear. This CDR3 comprises 11 residues. Germline values: CDR1 LNHDA, CDR2 SQIVND (reference sequence). With 1 base removed from V and 7 bases from J, the gap between germline ends came to 4 bases. CDR3 protein: CASSIGAGYTF. The DNA for the CDR3 is TGTGCCAGTAGTATAGGAGCTGGCTACACCTTC.

This clonotype appeared a few times. The chain combines TRBV3-1 with TRBJ2-7; D possibly matches TRBD1 or TRBD2 (5 bases each). V lost 0 bases, J lost 2 bases, and 11 bases lay in between. Germline loops: CDR1 LGHDT, CDR2 YNNKEL (reference sequence). This CDR3 spans 15 amino acids. CDR3 sequence (DNA): TGTGCCAGCAGCCAAGATTGGCAGGGACCCTACGAGCAGTACTTC. It codes for CASSQDWQGPYEQYF.

The gene calls are TRBV2 and TRBJ1-5, with no clear D. Germline lookup yields CDR1 SNHLY and CDR2 FYNNEI. The CDR3 is 14 amino acids. The V and J ends lost 0 bases and 7 bases respectively, with 10 bases between them. The CDR3 loop reads CASSEARGGQPQHF. As DNA, the CDR3 is TGTGCCAGCAGTGAAGCCCGGGGAGGGCAGCCCCAGCATTTT.

This clonotype has a count of ten or more. The chain has TRBV6-2 or TRBV6-3 and TRBJ1-1; a weak D match, TRBD1 (5 bases). The CDR3 totals 14 residues. Germline loops: CDR1 MNHEY, CDR2 SVGEGT. With 8 bases removed from V and 1 base from J, the gap between germline ends came to 14 bases. The CDR3 sequence: CASRPMGENTEAFF. The DNA for the CDR3 is TGTGCCAGCCGCCCAATGGGGGAGAACACTGAAGCTTTCTTT.

In this sample, this clonotype turned up many times. This rearrangement joins TRBV7-6 to TRBJ2-5; 10 nucleotides line up with TRBD2. Germline CDR1 and CDR2: SGHVS and FNYEAQ. CDR3 length: 17 residues. Trimming cost V 2 bases and J 7 bases; bases outside gene matches: 13. CDR3 sequence reads: CASSLIPAGGNQGTQYF. CDR3 bases: TGTGCCAGCAGCTTAATTCCAGCGGGGGGGAACCAGGGGACCCAGTACTTC. Filled out from reference TRBV7-6 and TRBJ2-5, the complete variable domain reads GAGVSQSPRYKVTKRGQDVALRCDPISGHVSLYWYRQALGQGPEFLTYFNYEAQQDKSGLPNDRFSAERPEGSISTLTIQRTEQRDSAMYRCASSLIPAGGNQGTQYFGPGTRLLVL.

Ten or more counts support this clonotype. The chain joins TRBV7-9 to TRBJ1-2, with D unresolved. This CDR3 comprises 14 residues. Germline CDR1 is SEHNR and CDR2 is FQNEAQ (reference sequence). Trimming shortened V by 2 bases and J by 4 bases, and 11 bases separated the two germline ends. DNA for the CDR3: TGTGCCAGCAGCTTATCCGAGAAATCCTATGGCTACACCTTC. Translation gives CASSLSEKSYGYTF.

This clonotype was recorded many times. J is TRBJ2-1 and V is TRBV6-6; tentative D call: TRBD1 (5 bases). Germline-derived CDR1 and CDR2 are MNHNY and SVGAGI (reference sequence). V dropped 6 bases and J dropped 4 bases, with 10 bases sitting between them. This CDR3 has 13 amino acids. Here the CDR3 reads CASRRQSYNEQFF. In DNA, the CDR3 is TGTGCCAGCAGAAGACAGAGTTACAATGAGCAGTTCTTC.

This clonotype occurred a few times. The chain joins TRBV18 to TRBJ2-7; maybe TRBD2 (5 bases). The CDR3 covers 15 residues. V lost 0 bases, J lost 0 bases, and 9 bases lay in between. The germline V gene has CDR1 KGHSH and CDR2 LQKENI. CDR3: CASSPPRGSSYEQYF. The CDR3 nucleotides read TGTGCCAGCTCACCACCGAGAGGGAGCTCCTACGAGCAGTACTTC.

This clonotype was seen ten or more times. V is TRBV9 and J is TRBJ2-1, with 9 bases that match TRBD1. J lost 8 bases, V lost 0 bases, and 12 bases had no gene match. This CDR3 spans 17 amino acids. Germline CDR1 and CDR2: SGDLS and YYNGEE. The CDR3 bases are TGTGCCAGCAGCGTAGGGGGACAGGGCTTTTTACTCGATGAGCAGTTCTTC. Its translation: CASSVGGQGFLLDEQFF. Combining the CDR3 with reference TRBV9 and TRBJ2-1 gives the whole variable domain DSGVTQTPKHLITATGQRVTLRCSPRSGDLSVYWYQQSLDQGLQFLIQYYNGEERAKGNILERFSAQQFPDLHSELNLSSLELGDSALYFCASSVGGQGFLLDEQFFGPGTRLTVL.

The sample holds many counts of this clonotype. The J gene is TRBJ2-1, the V gene TRBV4-1, with D maybe TRBD2 (5 bases). The germline CDR1 and CDR2 sequences are MGHRA and YSYEKL. The CDR3 sequence is 15 residues long. The germline V and J ends were trimmed by 5 bases and 8 bases, with 19 bases remaining between them. CDR3 in amino acids: CASSKAFAGPYEQFF. As DNA, the CDR3 is TGCGCCAGCAGCAAGGCGTTTGCGGGTCCATATGAGCAGTTCTTC.

Many counts were recorded for this clonotype. This sequence joins TRBV20-1 and TRBJ1-5; maybe TRBD1 (5 bases). Germline values: CDR1 DFQATT, CDR2 SNEGSKA (reference sequence). V lost 5 bases and J lost 2, with 7 bases in between. There are 12 residues in the CDR3. The CDR3 sequence is CSAPQGNQPQHF. As DNA, the CDR3 is TGCAGTGCTCCACAGGGCAATCAGCCCCAGCATTTT.

The CDR3 is CASSVGQGDQPQHF. The CDR3 DNA follows: TGTGCCAGCAGCGTAGGGCAGGGAGATCAGCCCCAGCATTTT. The chain is built from TRBV9 and TRBJ1-5, with D tentatively TRBD1 (5 bases). From germline, CDR1 is SGDLS and CDR2 YYNGEE. The CDR3 runs to 14 residues. The V end was cut by 0 bases, the J end by 5 bases, with 9 bases between. Combining the CDR3 with reference TRBV9 and TRBJ1-5 gives the whole variable domain DSGVTQTPKHLITATGQRVTLRCSPRSGDLSVYWYQQSLDQGLQFLIQYYNGEERAKGNILERFSAQQFPDLHSELNLSSLELGDSALYFCASSVGQGDQPQHFGDGTRLSIL.

This clonotype was observed a handful of times. The chain uses TRBV27 and TRBJ1-1; 7 bases are shared with TRBD1. This CDR3 contains 15 residues. Germline V CDR1 and CDR2: MNHEY, SMNVEV (reference sequence). V gave up 2 bases and J gave up 5 bases; unmatched junction bases: 8. DNA of the CDR3: TGTGCCAGCAGTTTAGGTGTAGGGGGCCAAACTGAAGCTTTCTTT. Its protein product is CASSLGVGGQTEAFF.

This clonotype was detected only a few times. J is TRBJ2-3 and V is TRBV12-3 or TRBV12-4; the D is unclear. With 3 bases removed from V and 6 bases from J, the gap between germline ends came to 4 bases. This CDR3 region has 11 residues. The CDR3 loop is CASSFKDTQYF. The CDR3 nucleotides are TGTGCCAGCAGTTTTAAGGATACGCAGTATTTT.

V and J are TRBV7-9 and TRBJ2-2; 11 nucleotides match TRBD1. With V trimmed by 3 bases and J by 6 bases, 3 bases remained unmatched. This CDR3 has 15 residues. CDR1 and CDR2 from the germline V gene are SEHNR and FQNEAQ (reference sequence). The CDR3 DNA sequence: TGTGCCAGCAGCTTTGGGACAGGGGGACCCGGGGAGCTGTTTTTT. Its translation is CASSFGTGGPGELFF.

This clonotype was seen at least ten times. This chain uses TRBV5-1 with TRBJ2-2; no clear D gene. This CDR3 is built from 12 residues. Germline CDR1 is SGHRS and CDR2 is YFSETQ. V lost 0 bases, J lost 7 bases, and 4 bases lay in between. The CDR3 loop reads CASSLGFGELFF. CDR3 nucleotides: TGCGCCAGCAGCTTGGGGTTCGGGGAGCTGTTTTTT.

This clonotype was seen just once. The chain carries TRBV12-3 or TRBV12-4 and TRBJ2-7; no clear D gene. This CDR3 is 12 amino acids long. The V gene lost 3 bases and the J gene lost 12 bases, with 15 bases spanning the gap. This chain's CDR3 is CASSLLLGFLYF. The CDR3 DNA sequence: TGTGCCAGCAGTTTGTTGCTGGGGTTCCTGTACTTC.

The V gene is TRBV12-3 or TRBV12-4, the J gene TRBJ1-6, with TRBD1 matching over 7 bases. Trimming removed 6 bases from V and 7 bases from J; junction bases left unmatched: 6. This CDR3 is built from 14 residues. DNA for the CDR3: TGTGCCAGCAGACCCGGGACAGAGAATTCACCCCTCCACTTT. It is translated as CASRPGTENSPLHF.